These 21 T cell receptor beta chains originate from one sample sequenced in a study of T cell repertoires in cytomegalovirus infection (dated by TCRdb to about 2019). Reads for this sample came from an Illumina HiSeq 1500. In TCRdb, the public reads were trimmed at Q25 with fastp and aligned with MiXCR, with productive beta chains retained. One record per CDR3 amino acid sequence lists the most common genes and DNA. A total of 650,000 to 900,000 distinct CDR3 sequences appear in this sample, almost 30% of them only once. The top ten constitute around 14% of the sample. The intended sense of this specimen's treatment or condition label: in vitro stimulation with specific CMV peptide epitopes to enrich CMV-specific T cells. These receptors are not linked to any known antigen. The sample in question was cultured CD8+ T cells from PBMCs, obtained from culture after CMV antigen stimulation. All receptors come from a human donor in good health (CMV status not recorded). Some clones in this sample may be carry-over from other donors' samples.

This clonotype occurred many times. The CDR3 nucleotides are TGTGCCAGCAGCTTAGACGGGGCAGTGGGTCAGCCCCAGCATTTT. Its protein product is CASSLDGAVGQPQHF. The chain uses TRBV7-2 and TRBJ1-5; D possibly corresponds to TRBD1 (5 bases). Trimming shortened V by 1 base and J by 6 bases, and 13 bases separated the two germline ends. The germline V gene encodes CDR1 SGHTA and CDR2 FQGNSA. The CDR3 loop spans 15 amino acids.

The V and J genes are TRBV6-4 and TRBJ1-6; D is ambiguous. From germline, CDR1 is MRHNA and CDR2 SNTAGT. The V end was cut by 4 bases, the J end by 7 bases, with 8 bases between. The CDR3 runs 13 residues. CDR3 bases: TGTGCCAGCAGTGTTGTCAGCAATTCACCCCTCCACTTT. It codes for CASSVVSNSPLHF.

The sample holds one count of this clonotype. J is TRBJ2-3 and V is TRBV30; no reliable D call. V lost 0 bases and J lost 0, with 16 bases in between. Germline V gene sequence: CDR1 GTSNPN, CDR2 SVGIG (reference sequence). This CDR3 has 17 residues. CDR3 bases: TGTGCCTGGAGTGTACTCCGGCAGGCCCATAGCACAGATACGCAGTATTTT. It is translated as CAWSVLRQAHSTDTQYF.

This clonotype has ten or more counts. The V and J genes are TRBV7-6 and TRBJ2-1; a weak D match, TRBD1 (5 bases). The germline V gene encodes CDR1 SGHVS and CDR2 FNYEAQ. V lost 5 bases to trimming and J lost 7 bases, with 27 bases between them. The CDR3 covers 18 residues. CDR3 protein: CASSLERQGSNSWNEQFF. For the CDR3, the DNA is TGTGCCAGCAGCCTTGAAAGGCAGGGTTCAAACTCTTGGAATGAGCAGTTCTTC. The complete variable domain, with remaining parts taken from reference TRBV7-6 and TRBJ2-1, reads GAGVSQSPRYKVTKRGQDVALRCDPISGHVSLYWYRQALGQGPEFLTYFNYEAQQDKSGLPNDRFSAERPEGSISTLTIQRTEQRDSAMYRCASSLERQGSNSWNEQFFGPGTRLTVL.

The chain's CDR3 is CASSQDPPRMNTEAFF. The CDR3 DNA reads as TGCGCCAGCAGCCAAGATCCTCCCCGGATGAACACTGAAGCTTTCTTT. The chain uses TRBV4-3 and TRBJ1-1; D ambiguous. Germline CDR1 LGHNA, CDR2 YSLEER. The CDR3 runs 16 residues. The ends were cut back, 0 bases at V and 0 bases at J, with 11 bases in the middle.

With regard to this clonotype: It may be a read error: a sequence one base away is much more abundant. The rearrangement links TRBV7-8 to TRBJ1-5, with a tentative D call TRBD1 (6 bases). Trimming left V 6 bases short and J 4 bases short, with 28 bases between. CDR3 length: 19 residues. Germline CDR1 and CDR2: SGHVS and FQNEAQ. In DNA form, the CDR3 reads TGTGCCAGCAGTCCGGGGGTGGGGGGGCGGGTTAAGAGTAATCAGCCCCAGCATTTT. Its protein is CASSPGVGGRVKSNQPQHF.

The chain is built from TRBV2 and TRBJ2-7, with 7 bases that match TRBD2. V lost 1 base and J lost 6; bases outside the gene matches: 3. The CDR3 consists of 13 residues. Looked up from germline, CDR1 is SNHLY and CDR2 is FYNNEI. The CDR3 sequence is CASSEVGGVEQYF. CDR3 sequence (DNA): TGTGCCAGCAGTGAAGTGGGAGGGGTCGAGCAGTACTTC.

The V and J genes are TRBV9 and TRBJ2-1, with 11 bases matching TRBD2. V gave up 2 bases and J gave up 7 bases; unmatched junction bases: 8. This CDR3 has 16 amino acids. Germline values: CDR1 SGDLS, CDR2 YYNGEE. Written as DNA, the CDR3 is TGTGCCAGCAGCGTCCCCACTAGCGGGGGAGGGAATGAGCAGTTCTTC. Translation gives CASSVPTSGGGNEQFF.

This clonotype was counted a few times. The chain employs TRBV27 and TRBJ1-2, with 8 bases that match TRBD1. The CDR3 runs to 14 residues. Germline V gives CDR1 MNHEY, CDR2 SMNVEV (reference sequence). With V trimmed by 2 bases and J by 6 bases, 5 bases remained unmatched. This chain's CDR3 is CASSLRQGANGYTF. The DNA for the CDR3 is TGTGCCAGCAGTTTAAGGCAGGGGGCAAATGGCTACACCTTC.

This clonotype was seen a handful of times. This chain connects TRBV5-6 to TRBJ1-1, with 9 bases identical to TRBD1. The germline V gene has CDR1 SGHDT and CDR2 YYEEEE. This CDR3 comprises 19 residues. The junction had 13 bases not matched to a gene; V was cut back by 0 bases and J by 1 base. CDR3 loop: CASSLVVGPRDRANTEAFF. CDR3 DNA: TGTGCCAGCAGCTTGGTTGTGGGACCCCGGGACAGGGCGAACACTGAAGCTTTCTTT.

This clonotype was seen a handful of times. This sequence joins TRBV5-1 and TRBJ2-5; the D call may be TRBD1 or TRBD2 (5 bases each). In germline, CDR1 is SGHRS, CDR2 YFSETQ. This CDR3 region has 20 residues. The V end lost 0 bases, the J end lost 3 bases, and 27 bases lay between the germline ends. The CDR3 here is CASSLGYFQVGDGVKETQYF. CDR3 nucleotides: TGCGCCAGCAGCTTGGGATATTTTCAGGTCGGGGACGGCGTTAAAGAGACCCAGTACTTC.

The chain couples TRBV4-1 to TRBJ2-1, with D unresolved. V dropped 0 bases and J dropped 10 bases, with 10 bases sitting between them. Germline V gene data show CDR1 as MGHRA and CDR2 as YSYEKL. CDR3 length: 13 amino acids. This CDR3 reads CASSQDKDSEQFF. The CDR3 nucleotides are TGCGCCAGCAGCCAAGATAAAGACTCAGAGCAGTTCTTC.

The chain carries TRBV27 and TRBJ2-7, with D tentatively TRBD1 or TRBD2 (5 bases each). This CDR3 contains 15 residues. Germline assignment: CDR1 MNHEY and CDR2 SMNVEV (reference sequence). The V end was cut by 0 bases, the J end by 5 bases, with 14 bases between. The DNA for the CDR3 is TGTGCCAGCAGTTTATCGCGGGCCTGGGGGAACGAGCAGTACTTC. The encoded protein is CASSLSRAWGNEQYF.

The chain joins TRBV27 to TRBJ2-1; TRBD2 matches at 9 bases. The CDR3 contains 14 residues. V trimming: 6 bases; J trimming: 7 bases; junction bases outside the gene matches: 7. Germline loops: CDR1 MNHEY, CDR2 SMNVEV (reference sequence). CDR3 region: CASRGSGGGNEQFF. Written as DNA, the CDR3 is TGTGCCAGCAGAGGTAGCGGGGGTGGGAATGAGCAGTTCTTC.

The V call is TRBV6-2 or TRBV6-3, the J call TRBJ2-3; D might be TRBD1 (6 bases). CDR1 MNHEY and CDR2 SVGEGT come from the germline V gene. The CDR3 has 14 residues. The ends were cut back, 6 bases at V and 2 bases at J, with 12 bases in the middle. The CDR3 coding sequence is TGTGCCAGCAGCGCAGGGGCCTACACAGATACGCAGTATTTT. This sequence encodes CASSAGAYTDTQYF.

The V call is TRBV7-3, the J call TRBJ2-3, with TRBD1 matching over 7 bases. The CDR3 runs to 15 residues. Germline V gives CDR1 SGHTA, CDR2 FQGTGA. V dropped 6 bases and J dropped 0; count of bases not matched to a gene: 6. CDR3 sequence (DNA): TGTGCCAGCAGACGAGGACAGGTTAGCACAGATACGCAGTATTTT. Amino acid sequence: CASRRGQVSTDTQYF.

The CDR3 region is CASSSPGASWNEQFF. In DNA form, the CDR3 reads TGTGCCAGCAGCTCCCCAGGGGCCTCCTGGAATGAGCAGTTCTTC. The chain employs TRBV7-9 and TRBJ2-1, with a weak D call TRBD1 (6 bases). The ends were cut back, 4 bases at V and 7 bases at J, with 17 bases in the middle. The CDR3 has 15 amino acids. CDR1 is SEHNR and CDR2 is FQNEAQ in the germline V gene (reference sequence).

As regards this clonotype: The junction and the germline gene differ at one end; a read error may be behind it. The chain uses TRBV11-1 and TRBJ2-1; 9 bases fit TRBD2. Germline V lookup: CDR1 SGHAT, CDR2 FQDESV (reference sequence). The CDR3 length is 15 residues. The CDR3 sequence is CTSSPNRGGALEQFF. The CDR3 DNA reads TGTACCAGCAGCCCCAACCGCGGGGGGGCTCTTGAGCAGTTCTTC.

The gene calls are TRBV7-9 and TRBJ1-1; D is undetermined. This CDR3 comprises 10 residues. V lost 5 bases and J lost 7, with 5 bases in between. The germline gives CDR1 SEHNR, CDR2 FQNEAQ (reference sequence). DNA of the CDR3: TGTGCCAGCAGCGAACGTGAAGCTTTCTTT. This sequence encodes CASSEREAFF.

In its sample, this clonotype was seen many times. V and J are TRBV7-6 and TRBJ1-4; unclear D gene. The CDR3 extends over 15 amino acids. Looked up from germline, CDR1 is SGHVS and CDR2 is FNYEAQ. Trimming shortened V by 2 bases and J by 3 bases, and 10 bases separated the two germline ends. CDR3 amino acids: CASSLLGGPNEKLFF. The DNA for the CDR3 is TGTGCCAGCAGCTTATTGGGAGGTCCTAATGAAAAACTGTTTTTT. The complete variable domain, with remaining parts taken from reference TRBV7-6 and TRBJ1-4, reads GAGVSQSPRYKVTKRGQDVALRCDPISGHVSLYWYRQALGQGPEFLTYFNYEAQQDKSGLPNDRFSAERPEGSISTLTIQRTEQRDSAMYRCASSLLGGPNEKLFFGSGTQLSVL.

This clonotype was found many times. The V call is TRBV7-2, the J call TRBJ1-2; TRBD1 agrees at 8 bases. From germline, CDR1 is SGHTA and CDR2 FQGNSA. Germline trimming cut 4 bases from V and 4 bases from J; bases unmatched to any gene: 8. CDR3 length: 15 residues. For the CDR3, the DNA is TGTGCCAGCAGCTCGACAGGGGCTTTGGTCTATGGCTACACCTTC. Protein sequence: CASSSTGALVYGYTF.